This is a list of T cell receptor beta chains from one sample in a study of T cells in Graves' hyperthyroidism and ophthalmopathy. TCRdb passed the multiplex PCR reads through MiXCR, listing each CDR3 protein once. Of approximately 330,000 distinct CDR3 sequences in the sample, roughly 21% were seen once. The sample was blood. These receptors all stem from a woman aged 45-65 years with Graves' hyperthyroidism. Both conserved end residues are part of each CDR3. The D gene is left open where the match is weak. Not all rows give a size; the values are once, few, many and, for expanded clones, a class.

D: .
J: TRBJ2-7
size: many
V: TRBV7-9
DNA: TGTGCCAGCAGCTTTGTCTCCTACGAGCAGTACTTC
CDR3: CASSFVSYEQYF

D: TRBD2
J: TRBJ2-1
size: many
V: TRBV9
DNA: TGTGCCAGCAGCGTAGTTGGGACTAGCGGGGGTGAGCAGTTCTTC
CDR3: CASSVVGTSGGEQFF

D: TRBD1
J: TRBJ1-2
size: many
V: TRBV6-1
DNA: TGTGCCAGCAGTGAAGGGAACAGGGGCTATGGCTACACCTTC
CDR3: CASSEGNRGYGYTF

D: .
J: TRBJ2-3
size: many
V: TRBV6-8
DNA: TGTGCCAGCACGGCCGGGACACTATCCACAGATACGCAGTATTTT
CDR3: CASTAGTLSTDTQYF

D: TRBD1
J: TRBJ1-5
size: .
V: TRBV28
DNA: TGTGCCAGCAGTCACGCCGGGACAGGGAATCAGCCCCAGCATTTT
CDR3: CASSHAGTGNQPQHF

D: .
J: TRBJ2-7
size: many
V: TRBV5-1
DNA: TGCGCCAGCAGCTTGGCACCGGGTTGGAGCTTATTGGACTACGAGCAGTACTTC
CDR3: CASSLAPGWSLLDYEQYF

D: TRBD2
J: TRBJ2-1
size: many
V: TRBV20-1
DNA: TGCAGTGCTCTTAGCGGGAGATCGAATGAGCAGTTCTTC
CDR3: CSALSGRSNEQFF

D: TRBD1
J: TRBJ1-6
size: .
V: TRBV28
DNA: TGTGCCAGCAGCGAGTTGCCGGGACAGTATAATTCACCCCTCCACTTT
CDR3: CASSELPGQYNSPLHF

D: TRBD2
J: TRBJ2-3
size: .
V: TRBV7-6
DNA: TGTGCCAGCAGCAAAGCGGGACTAAGCACAGATACGCAGTATTTT
CDR3: CASSKAGLSTDTQYF

D: TRBD1
J: TRBJ1-1
size: .
V: TRBV6-1
DNA: TGTGCCAGCAGCACAGGGGGCGAGCCCCGGTGGACTGAAGCTTTCTTT
CDR3: CASSTGGEPRWTEAFF

D: .
J: TRBJ2-4
size: many
V: TRBV29-1
DNA: TGCAGCGTTGAAGGGAGAGGGCCCACCGGAAACATTCAGTACTTC
CDR3: CSVEGRGPTGNIQYF

D: TRBD2
J: TRBJ2-1
size: many
V: TRBV29-1
DNA: TGCAGCGTTGAAGGGGCCTCCTTGGGACTAGCGGTAAATGAGCAGTTCTTC
CDR3: CSVEGASLGLAVNEQFF

D: .
J: TRBJ1-1
size: many
V: TRBV12-3/TRBV12-4
DNA: TGTGCCAGCAGTATAGGGGGGGCCACTGAAGCTTTCTTT
CDR3: CASSIGGATEAFF

D: TRBD1
J: TRBJ1-5
size: many
V: TRBV5-1
DNA: TGCGCCAGCAGCTTGTTGGGACAGGGGGACCAGCCCCAGCATTTT
CDR3: CASSLLGQGDQPQHF

D: .
J: TRBJ2-1
size: many
V: TRBV27
DNA: TGTGCCAGCTCGACAGGCAGCTCCTACAATGAGCAGTTCTTC
CDR3: CASSTGSSYNEQFF

D: .
J: TRBJ2-1
size: many
V: TRBV28
DNA: TGTGCCAGCAGCCTCTTTGGGGGCCCGAACAATGAGCAGTTCTTC
CDR3: CASSLFGGPNNEQFF

D: .
J: TRBJ2-7
size: .
V: TRBV28
DNA: TGTGCCAGCCACTCGGGCGGGTTCTCCTACGAGCAGTACTTC
CDR3: CASHSGGFSYEQYF

D: .
J: TRBJ2-1
size: .
V: TRBV19
DNA: TGTGCCAGTAGTGTACGGGGGGCAGCCTACAATGAGCAGTTCTTC
CDR3: CASSVRGAAYNEQFF

D: TRBD2
J: TRBJ2-5
size: few
V: TRBV10-3
DNA: TGTGCCATCAGTGGGGGGGGGACCCAGTACTTC
CDR3: CAISGGGTQYF

D: .
J: TRBJ2-1
size: .
V: TRBV2
DNA: TGTGCCAGCAGGTCGGAACAAAGCTACAATGAGCAGTTCTTC
CDR3: CASRSEQSYNEQFF

D: TRBD1
J: TRBJ2-7
size: many
V: TRBV11-2
DNA: TGTGCCAGCAGCCTAGGAATACTCCCACAGGGGGATGAGCAGTACTTC
CDR3: CASSLGILPQGDEQYF

D: .
J: TRBJ1-2
size: many
V: TRBV3-1
DNA: TGTGCCAGCAGCCCAAGTGTATCGGGGGCGTATGGCTACACCTTC
CDR3: CASSPSVSGAYGYTF

D: .
J: TRBJ2-7
size: few
V: TRBV29-1
DNA: TGCAGCGTTGAATCGGAAAAGGGTTCCTACGAGCAGTACTTC
CDR3: CSVESEKGSYEQYF

D: TRBD2
J: TRBJ2-7
size: many
V: TRBV12-3/TRBV12-4
DNA: TGTGCCAGCAGTTTAGTGGGACTAGCGGGAGATTACGAGCAGTACTTC
CDR3: CASSLVGLAGDYEQYF

D: .
J: TRBJ2-5
size: many
V: TRBV20-1
DNA: TGCAGTGCTATGGAGAACACCCAAGAGACCCAGTACTTC
CDR3: CSAMENTQETQYF

D: TRBD2
J: TRBJ2-7
size: many
V: TRBV7-2
DNA: TGTGCCAGCAGCTTTAGCGGGAGCAACTCCTACGAGCAGTACTTC
CDR3: CASSFSGSNSYEQYF

D: .
J: TRBJ2-3
size: many
V: TRBV6-1
DNA: TGTGCCAGCAGTGACCGTCAGGATCCGGCAGATACGCAGTATTTT
CDR3: CASSDRQDPADTQYF

D: TRBD1
J: TRBJ1-2
size: many
V: TRBV28
DNA: TGTGCCAGCCTGAACAGGGGGGCCTATGGCTACACCTTC
CDR3: CASLNRGAYGYTF

D: .
J: TRBJ2-5
size: many
V: TRBV20-1
DNA: TGCAGTGCTGTCAGGGGGACCCAGTACTTC
CDR3: CSAVRGTQYF

D: .
J: TRBJ2-5
size: .
V: TRBV2
DNA: TGTGCCAGCAGTGACAATTCCCAAGAGACCCAGTACTTC
CDR3: CASSDNSQETQYF

D: TRBD1
J: TRBJ1-2
size: many
V: TRBV28
DNA: TGTGCCAGCAGCTCCCCTCGACAGGGCTTTAACTATGGCTACACCTTC
CDR3: CASSSPRQGFNYGYTF

D: TRBD2
J: TRBJ2-1
size: .
V: TRBV4-1
DNA: TGCGCCAGCAGCCAATTGAGCGGGAGGAACGACAATGAGCAGTTCTTC
CDR3: CASSQLSGRNDNEQFF

D: TRBD1
J: TRBJ1-1
size: .
V: TRBV5-1
DNA: TGCGCCAGCAGCTTATTCTCCAGGGGGCTTACTGAAGCTTTCTTT
CDR3: CASSLFSRGLTEAFF

D: TRBD2
J: TRBJ2-1
size: .
V: TRBV7-2
DNA: TGTGCCAGCAGCCCCCGGGGGGGATTGAGTAATGAGCAGTTCTTC
CDR3: CASSPRGGLSNEQFF

D: .
J: TRBJ2-1
size: many
V: TRBV27
DNA: TGTGCCAGCAGTTTATCCCGGGCCCTCGGCTACAATGAGCAGTTCTTC
CDR3: CASSLSRALGYNEQFF

D: .
J: TRBJ2-1
size: few
V: TRBV20-1
DNA: TGCAGTGCCCCCGCGGAAACCTACAATGAGCAGTTCTTC
CDR3: CSAPAETYNEQFF

D: .
J: TRBJ1-5
size: many
V: TRBV2
DNA: TGTGCCAGCAGATTTGGGATTGCGGCGAATCAGCCCCAGCATTTT
CDR3: CASRFGIAANQPQHF

D: .
J: TRBJ1-2
size: many
V: TRBV6-5
DNA: TGTGCCAGCAGTTACTCGACAACCCTGGGCTATGGCTACACCTTC
CDR3: CASSYSTTLGYGYTF

D: .
J: TRBJ2-7
size: few
V: TRBV6-1
DNA: TGTGCCAGCAGTGAAAACCCGACAGGCCTCTACGAGCAGTACTTC
CDR3: CASSENPTGLYEQYF

D: .
J: TRBJ2-7
size: many
V: TRBV7-6
DNA: TGTGCCAGCAGCCCTGACCCACGGGGCGAGCAGTACTTC
CDR3: CASSPDPRGEQYF

D: .
J: TRBJ2-2
size: many
V: TRBV12-3/TRBV12-4
DNA: TGTGCCAGCAGTTTTCAGTGGCTCGACGGGGAGCTGTTTTTT
CDR3: CASSFQWLDGELFF

D: TRBD1
J: TRBJ2-3
size: few
V: TRBV19
DNA: TGTGCCAGTAGTATGAAGAGAGGGGGCGCGGGCACAGATACGCAGTATTTT
CDR3: CASSMKRGGAGTDTQYF

D: .
J: TRBJ2-7
size: .
V: TRBV5-4
DNA: TGTGCCAGCAGCTTGGAAGGCCCTTCCTACGAGCAGTACTTC
CDR3: CASSLEGPSYEQYF

D: TRBD2
J: TRBJ2-1
size: many
V: TRBV20-1
DNA: TGCAGTCCGACTAGCGGGAGTTCCTACAATGAGCAGTTCTTC
CDR3: CSPTSGSSYNEQFF

D: .
J: TRBJ1-6
size: many
V: TRBV28
DNA: TGTGCCAGCAGCTATCCACCACGGACACAGGGTTCACCCCTCCACTTT
CDR3: CASSYPPRTQGSPLHF

D: TRBD1
J: TRBJ2-4
size: many
V: TRBV7-9
DNA: TGTGCCAGCAGCGACAAAGGACAGGTCTATGGCATTCAGTACTTC
CDR3: CASSDKGQVYGIQYF

D: .
J: TRBJ1-2
size: .
V: TRBV12-3/TRBV12-4
DNA: TGTGCCAGCAGCCCCCGAAGTGGGAACTATGGCTACACCTTC
CDR3: CASSPRSGNYGYTF

D: TRBD2
J: TRBJ2-1
size: many
V: TRBV12-3/TRBV12-4
DNA: TGTGCCAGCAGTTTAGGTAGCGGGAGGGCCAATGAGCAGTTCTTC
CDR3: CASSLGSGRANEQFF

D: .
J: TRBJ1-5
size: many
V: TRBV20-1
DNA: TGCAGTGCTAGCCCCGACGGAATCAGCAATCAGCCCCAGCATTTT
CDR3: CSASPDGISNQPQHF

D: TRBD2
J: TRBJ2-7
size: few
V: TRBV20-1
DNA: TGCAGTGCTAGAGATGACCTAGCGGGATTCTACGAGCAGTACTTC
CDR3: CSARDDLAGFYEQYF

D: TRBD1
J: TRBJ2-7
size: few
V: TRBV7-9
DNA: TGTGCCAGCAGCCCCAGGGGGCTGGCCGGGGAGCAGTACTTC
CDR3: CASSPRGLAGEQYF